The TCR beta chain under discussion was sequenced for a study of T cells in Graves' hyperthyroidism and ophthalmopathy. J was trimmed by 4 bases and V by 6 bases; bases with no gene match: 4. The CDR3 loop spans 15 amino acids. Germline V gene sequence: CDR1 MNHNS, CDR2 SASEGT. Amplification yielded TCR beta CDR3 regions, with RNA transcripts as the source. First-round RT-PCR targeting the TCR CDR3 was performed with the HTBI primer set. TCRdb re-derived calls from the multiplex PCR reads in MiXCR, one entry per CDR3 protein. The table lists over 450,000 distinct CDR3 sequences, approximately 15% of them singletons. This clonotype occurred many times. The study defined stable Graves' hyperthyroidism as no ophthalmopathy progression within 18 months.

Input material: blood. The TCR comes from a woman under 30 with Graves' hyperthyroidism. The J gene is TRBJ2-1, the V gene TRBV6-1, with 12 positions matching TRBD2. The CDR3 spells CASRTGTSGYNEQFF. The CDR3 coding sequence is TGTGCCAGCAGGACCGGGACTAGCGGGTACAATGAGCAGTTCTTC.